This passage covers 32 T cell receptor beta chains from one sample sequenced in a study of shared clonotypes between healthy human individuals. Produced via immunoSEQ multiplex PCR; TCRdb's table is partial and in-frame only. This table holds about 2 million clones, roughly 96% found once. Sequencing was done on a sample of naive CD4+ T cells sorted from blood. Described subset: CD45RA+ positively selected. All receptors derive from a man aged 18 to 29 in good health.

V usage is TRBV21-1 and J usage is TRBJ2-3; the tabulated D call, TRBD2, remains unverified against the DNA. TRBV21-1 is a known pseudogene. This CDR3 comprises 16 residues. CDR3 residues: CASSKACGRRADTQYF. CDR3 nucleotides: TGTGCCAGCAGCAAAGCTTGCGGGAGGCGGGCAGATACGCAGTATTTT.

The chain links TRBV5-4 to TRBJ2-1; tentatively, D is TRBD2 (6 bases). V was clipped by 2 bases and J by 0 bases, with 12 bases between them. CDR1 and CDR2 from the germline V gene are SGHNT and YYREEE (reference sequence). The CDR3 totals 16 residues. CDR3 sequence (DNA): TGTGCCAGCAGCTTCGGTGCGGGAAGCTCCTACAATGAGCAGTTCTTC. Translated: CASSFGAGSSYNEQFF.

CDR3 in amino acids: CASSVDRGPTYEQYF. CDR3 DNA: TGTGCCAGCAGTGTCGACAGGGGCCCCACCTACGAGCAGTACTTC. J is TRBJ2-7 and V is TRBV6-1; 8 nucleotides agree with TRBD1. The V gene's germline CDR1 is MNHNS and CDR2 SASEGT. The CDR3 contains 15 residues. V lost 4 bases, J lost 2 bases, and 7 bases stayed unmatched.

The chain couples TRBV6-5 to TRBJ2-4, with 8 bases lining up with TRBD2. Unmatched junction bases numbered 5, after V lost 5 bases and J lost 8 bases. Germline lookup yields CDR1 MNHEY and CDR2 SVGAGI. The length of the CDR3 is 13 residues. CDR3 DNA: TGTGCCAGCAGTCGGACTAGCATAGACATTCAGTACTTC. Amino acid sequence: CASSRTSIDIQYF.

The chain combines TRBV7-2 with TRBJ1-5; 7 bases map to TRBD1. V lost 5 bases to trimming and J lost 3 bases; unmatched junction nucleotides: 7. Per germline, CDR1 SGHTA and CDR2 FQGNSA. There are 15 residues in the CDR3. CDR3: CASSPGDRDNQPQHF. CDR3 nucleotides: TGTGCCAGCAGCCCCGGGGACAGAGACAATCAGCCCCAGCATTTT.

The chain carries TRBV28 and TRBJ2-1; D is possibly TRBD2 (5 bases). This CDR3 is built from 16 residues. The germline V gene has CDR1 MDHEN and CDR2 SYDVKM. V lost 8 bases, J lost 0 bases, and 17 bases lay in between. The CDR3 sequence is CASCTGYSLSYNEQFF. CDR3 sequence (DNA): TGTGCCAGCTGTACGGGATACAGCCTCTCCTACAATGAGCAGTTCTTC.

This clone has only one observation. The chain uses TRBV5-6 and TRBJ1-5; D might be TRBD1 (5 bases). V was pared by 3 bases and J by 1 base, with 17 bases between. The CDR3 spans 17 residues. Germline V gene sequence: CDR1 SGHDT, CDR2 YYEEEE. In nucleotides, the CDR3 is TGTGCCAGCAGCTATGGAACCGGGACGGCAAGCAATCAGCCCCAGCATTTT. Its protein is CASSYGTGTASNQPQHF. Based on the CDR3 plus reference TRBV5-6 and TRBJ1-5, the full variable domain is DAGVTQSPTHLIKTRGQQVTLRCSPKSGHDTVSWYQQALGQGPQFIFQYYEEEERQRGNFPDRFSGHQFPNYSSELNVNALLLGDSALYLCASSYGTGTASNQPQHFGDGTRLSIL.

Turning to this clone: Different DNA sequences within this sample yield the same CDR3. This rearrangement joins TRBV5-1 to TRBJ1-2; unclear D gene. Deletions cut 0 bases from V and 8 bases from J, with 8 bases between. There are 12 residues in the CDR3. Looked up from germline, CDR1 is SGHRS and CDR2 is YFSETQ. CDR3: CASSLEGSGYTF. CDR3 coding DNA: TGCGCCAGCAGCTTGGAAGGATCGGGCTACACCTTC.

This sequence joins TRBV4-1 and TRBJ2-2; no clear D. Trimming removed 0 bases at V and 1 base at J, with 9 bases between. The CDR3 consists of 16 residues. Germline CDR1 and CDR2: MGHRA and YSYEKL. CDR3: CASSQDPFQNTGELFF. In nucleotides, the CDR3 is TGCGCCAGCAGCCAAGACCCTTTCCAGAACACCGGGGAGCTGTTTTTT.

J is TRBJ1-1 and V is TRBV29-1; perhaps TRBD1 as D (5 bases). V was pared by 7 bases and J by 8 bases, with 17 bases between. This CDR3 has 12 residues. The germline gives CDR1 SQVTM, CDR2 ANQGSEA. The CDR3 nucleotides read TGCAGCGCAGCGGAGTGGACAAAAGAAGCTTTCTTT. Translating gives CSAAEWTKEAFF.

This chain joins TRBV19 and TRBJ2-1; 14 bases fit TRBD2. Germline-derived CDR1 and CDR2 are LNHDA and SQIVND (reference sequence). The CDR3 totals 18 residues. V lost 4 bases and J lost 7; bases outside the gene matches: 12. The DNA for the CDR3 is TGTGCCAGTAGTAAAATGAGGGGGACTAGCGGGAGAAGAAATGAGCAGTTCTTC. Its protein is CASSKMRGTSGRRNEQFF.

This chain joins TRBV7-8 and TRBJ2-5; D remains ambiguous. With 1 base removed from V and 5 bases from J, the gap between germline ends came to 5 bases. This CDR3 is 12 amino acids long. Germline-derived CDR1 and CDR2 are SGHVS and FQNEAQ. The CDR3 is CASSLVAETQYF. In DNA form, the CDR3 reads TGTGCCAGCAGCTTAGTGGCGGAGACCCAGTACTTC.

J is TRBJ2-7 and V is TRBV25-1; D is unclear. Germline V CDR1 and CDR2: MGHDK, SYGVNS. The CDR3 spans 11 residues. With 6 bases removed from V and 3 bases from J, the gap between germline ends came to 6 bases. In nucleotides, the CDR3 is TGTGCCAGCAGGGAACTCTACGAGCAGTACTTC. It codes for CASRELYEQYF.

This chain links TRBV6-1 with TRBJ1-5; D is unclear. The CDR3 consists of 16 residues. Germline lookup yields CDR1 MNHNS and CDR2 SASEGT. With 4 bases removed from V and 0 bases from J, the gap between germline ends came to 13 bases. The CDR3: CASSGPPEYSNQPQHF. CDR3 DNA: TGTGCCAGCAGTGGACCGCCAGAGTATAGCAATCAGCCCCAGCATTTT.

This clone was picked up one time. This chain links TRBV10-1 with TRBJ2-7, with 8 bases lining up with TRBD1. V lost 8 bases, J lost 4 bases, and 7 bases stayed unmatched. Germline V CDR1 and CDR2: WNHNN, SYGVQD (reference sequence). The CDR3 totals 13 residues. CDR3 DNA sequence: TGCGCCAGCGAAAAGACAGGGGCGTACGAGCAGTACTTC. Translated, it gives CASEKTGAYEQYF.

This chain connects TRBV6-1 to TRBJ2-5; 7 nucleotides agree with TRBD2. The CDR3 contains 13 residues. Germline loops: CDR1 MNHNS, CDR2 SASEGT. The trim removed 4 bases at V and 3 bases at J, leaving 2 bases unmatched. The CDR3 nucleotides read TGTGCCAGCAGTGTGCTAGCGGAAGAGACCCAGTACTTC. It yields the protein CASSVLAEETQYF.

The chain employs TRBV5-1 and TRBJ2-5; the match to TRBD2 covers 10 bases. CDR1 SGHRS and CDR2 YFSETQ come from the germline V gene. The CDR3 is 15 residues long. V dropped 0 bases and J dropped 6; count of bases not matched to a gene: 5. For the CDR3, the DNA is TGCGCCAGCAGCTTGGGAGCGGGGGGGCAAAAGACCCAGTACTTC. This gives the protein CASSLGAGGQKTQYF.

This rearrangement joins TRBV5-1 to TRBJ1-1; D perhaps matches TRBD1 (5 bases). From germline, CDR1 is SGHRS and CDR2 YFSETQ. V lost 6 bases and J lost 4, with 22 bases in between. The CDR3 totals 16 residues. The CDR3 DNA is TGCGCCAGCATGCGGTCCGGCCAGGGTGAGGTCACTGAAGCTTTCTTT. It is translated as CASMRSGQGEVTEAFF. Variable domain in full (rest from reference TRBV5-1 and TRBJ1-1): KAGVTQTPRYLIKTRGQQVTLSCSPISGHRSVSWYQQTPGQGLQFLFEYFSETQRNKGNFPGRFSGRQFSNSRSEMNVSTLELGDSALYLCASMRSGQGEVTEAFFGQGTRLTVV.

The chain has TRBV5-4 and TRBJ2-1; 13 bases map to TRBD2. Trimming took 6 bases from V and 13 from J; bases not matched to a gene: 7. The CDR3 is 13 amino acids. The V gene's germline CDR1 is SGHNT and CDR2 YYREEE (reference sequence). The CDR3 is CASTPTSGGEQFF. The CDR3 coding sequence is TGTGCCAGCACCCCAACTAGCGGGGGGGAACAGTTCTTC.

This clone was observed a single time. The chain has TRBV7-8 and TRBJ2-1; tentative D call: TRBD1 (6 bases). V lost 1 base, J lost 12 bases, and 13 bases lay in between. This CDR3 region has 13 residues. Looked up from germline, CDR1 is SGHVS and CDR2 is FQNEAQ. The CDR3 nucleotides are TGTGCCAGCAGCTTAGGTAATGGGGACACGCAGTTCTTC. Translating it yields CASSLGNGDTQFF.

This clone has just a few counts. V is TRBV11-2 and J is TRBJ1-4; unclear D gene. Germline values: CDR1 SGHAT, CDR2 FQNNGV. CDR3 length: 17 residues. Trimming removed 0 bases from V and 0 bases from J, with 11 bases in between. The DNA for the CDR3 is TGTGCCAGCAGCTTAGAGCCGTATCCGGCAACTAATGAAAAACTGTTTTTT. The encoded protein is CASSLEPYPATNEKLFF.

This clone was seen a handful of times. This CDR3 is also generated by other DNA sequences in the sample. CDR3 sequence reads: CASSLGQGGEKLFF. The CDR3 DNA follows: TGCGCCAGCAGCTTGGGACAGGGTGGTGAAAAACTGTTTTTT. This sequence joins TRBV5-1 and TRBJ1-4, with 7 nucleotides matching TRBD1. The CDR3 spans 14 residues. Per germline, CDR1 SGHRS and CDR2 YFSETQ. Trimming cost V 0 bases and J 7 bases; bases outside gene matches: 3.

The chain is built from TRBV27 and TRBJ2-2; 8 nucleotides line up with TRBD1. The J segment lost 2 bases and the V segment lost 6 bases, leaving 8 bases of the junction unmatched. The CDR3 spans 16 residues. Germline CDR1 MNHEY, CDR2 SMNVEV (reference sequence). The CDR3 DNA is TGTGCCAGCAGGAAACCGGGACAGGCTAACACCGGGGAGCTGTTTTTT. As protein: CASRKPGQANTGELFF.

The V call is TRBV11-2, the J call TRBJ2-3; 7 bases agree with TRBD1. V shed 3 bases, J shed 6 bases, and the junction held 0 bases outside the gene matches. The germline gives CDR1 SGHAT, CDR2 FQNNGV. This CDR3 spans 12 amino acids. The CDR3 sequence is CASSLTGDTQYF. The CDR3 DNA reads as TGTGCCAGCAGCTTGACAGGGGATACGCAGTATTTT. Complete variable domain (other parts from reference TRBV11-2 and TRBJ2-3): EAGVAQSPRYKIIEKRQSVAFWCNPISGHATLYWYQQILGQGPKLLIQFQNNGVVDDSQLPKDRFSAERLKGVDSTLKIQPAKLEDSAVYLCASSLTGDTQYFGPGTRLTVL.

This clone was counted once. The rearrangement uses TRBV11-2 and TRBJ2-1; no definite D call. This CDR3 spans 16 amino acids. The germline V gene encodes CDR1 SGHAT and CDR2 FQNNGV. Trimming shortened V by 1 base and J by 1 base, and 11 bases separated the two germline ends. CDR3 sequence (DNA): TGTGCCAGCAGCTTAGTGGTGAGCAAATCCTACAATGAGCAGTTCTTC. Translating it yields CASSLVVSKSYNEQFF.

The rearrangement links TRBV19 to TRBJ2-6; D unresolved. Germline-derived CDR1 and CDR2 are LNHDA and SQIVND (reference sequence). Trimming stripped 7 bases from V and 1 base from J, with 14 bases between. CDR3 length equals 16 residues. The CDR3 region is CASTASGLSGANVLTF. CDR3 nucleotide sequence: TGTGCCAGTACCGCAAGTGGCCTATCTGGGGCCAACGTCCTGACTTTC.

This chain's CDR3 is CASSSSGHPYEQYF. The DNA of the CDR3 is TGTGCCAGCAGTTCTAGCGGCCACCCCTACGAGCAGTACTTC. The chain uses TRBV7-2 and TRBJ2-7; 7 nucleotides agree with TRBD2. This CDR3 region has 14 residues. The germline CDR1 and CDR2 sequences are SGHTA and FQGNSA. V shed 6 bases, J shed 2 bases, and the junction held 7 bases outside the gene matches. The whole variable domain, remainder taken from reference TRBV7-2 and TRBJ2-7, is GAGVSQSPSNKVTEKGKDVELRCDPISGHTALYWYRQSLGQGLEFLIYFQGNSAPDKSGLPSDRFSAERTGGSVSTLTIQRTQQEDSAVYLCASSSSGHPYEQYFGPGTRLTVT.

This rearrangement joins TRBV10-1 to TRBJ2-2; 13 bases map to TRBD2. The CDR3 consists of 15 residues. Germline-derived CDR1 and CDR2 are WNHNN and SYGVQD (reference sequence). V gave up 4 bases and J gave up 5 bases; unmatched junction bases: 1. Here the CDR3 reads CASSGTSGRTGELFF. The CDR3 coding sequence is TGCGCCAGCAGTGGGACTAGCGGGAGAACCGGGGAGCTGTTTTTT.

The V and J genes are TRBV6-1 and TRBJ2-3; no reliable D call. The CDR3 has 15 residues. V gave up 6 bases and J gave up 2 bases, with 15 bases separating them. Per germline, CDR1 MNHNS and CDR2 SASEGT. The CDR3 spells CASRKGGVNTDTQYF. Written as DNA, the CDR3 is TGTGCCAGCAGGAAGGGTGGGGTAAACACAGATACGCAGTATTTT.

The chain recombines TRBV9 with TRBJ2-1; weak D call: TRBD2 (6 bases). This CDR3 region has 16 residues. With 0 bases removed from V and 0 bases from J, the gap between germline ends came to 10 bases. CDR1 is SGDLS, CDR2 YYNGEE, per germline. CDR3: CASSVGISGSYNEQFF. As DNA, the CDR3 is TGTGCCAGCAGCGTAGGAATTAGCGGCTCCTACAATGAGCAGTTCTTC.

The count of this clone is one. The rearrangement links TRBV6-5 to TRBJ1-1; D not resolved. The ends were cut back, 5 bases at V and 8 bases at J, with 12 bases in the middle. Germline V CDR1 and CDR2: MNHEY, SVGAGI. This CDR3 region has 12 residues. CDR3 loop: CASSRGTGEAFF. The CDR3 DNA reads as TGTGCCAGCAGTCGGGGTACGGGAGAAGCTTTCTTT.

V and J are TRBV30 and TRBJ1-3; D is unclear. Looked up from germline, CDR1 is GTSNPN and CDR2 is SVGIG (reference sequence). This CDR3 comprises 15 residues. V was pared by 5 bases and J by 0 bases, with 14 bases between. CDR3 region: CAWARPMSSGNTIYF. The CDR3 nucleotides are TGTGCCTGGGCCAGGCCGATGTCCTCTGGAAACACCATATATTTT.